These T cell receptor beta chains were read from a single sample in a study of memory CD4+ T cells and cytomegalovirus serostatus. Some clones are missing from TCRdb's copy, which holds only in-frame ones; the method was immunoSEQ multiplex PCR. The table records 50,000 to 65,000 clones, about three quarters of them present only once. Sequenced: memory CD4+ T cells from blood. These receptors originate from an adult in good health and CMV-seropositive. CDR3s include the opening cysteine and the closing phenylalanine or tryptophan. D genes are given only for firm matches. Not every row has a clone size; where given, it reads once, few, many or a size class.

TRBD1 TRBJ1-4 TRBV5-1 NA TGCGCCAGCAGCGTACAGGGGACCAATGAAAAACTGTTTTTT CASSVQGTNEKLFF
TRBD1 TRBJ2-2 TRBV6-5 NA TGTGCCAGCAGCTGGGGACAGGGAGGCACCGGGGAGCTGTTTTTT CASSWGQGGTGELFF
NA TRBJ1-2 TRBV7-6 NA TGTGCCAGCAGCCAGATGCTGGGACATGGCTACACCTTC CASSQMLGHGYTF
TRBD1 TRBJ2-7 TRBV2 NA TGTGCCAGCATTAGAGGACAGGGGGCTTACGAGCAGTACTTC CASIRGQGAYEQYF
TRBD1 TRBJ1-2 TRBV28 once TGTGCCAGCAGTTCCAGGGGGCGAGGCTACACCTTC CASSSRGRGYTF
NA TRBJ2-5 TRBV5-1 NA TGCGCCAGCAGCCCCGCCGACGGTGAAGAGACCCAGTACTTC CASSPADGEETQYF
TRBD1 TRBJ1-1 TRBV6-1 few TGTGCCAGCAGTGCCCGGACAGGGGCGCTCATCACTGAAGCTTTCTTT CASSARTGALITEAFF
NA TRBJ2-5 TRBV20-1 few TGCAGGGCCGGGACTCAAGAGACCCAGTACTTC CRAGTQETQYF
NA TRBJ1-1 TRBV2 NA TGTGCCAGCAGTGCGTGGGGAGGTAGGACTGAAGCTTTCTTT CASSAWGGRTEAFF
NA TRBJ1-4 TRBV28 NA TGTGCCAGCAGTTTAGGGGGCGGAAGGGGTAATGAAAAACTGTTTTTT CASSLGGGRGNEKLFF
NA TRBJ1-2 TRBV6-5 NA TGTGCCAGCAGTTATGGAACAGGAGATAACTATGGCTACACCTTC CASSYGTGDNYGYTF
NA TRBJ1-1 TRBV6-1 NA TGTGCCAGCAGGATAGAAGAAGCTTTCTTT CASRIEEAFF
TRBD1 TRBJ2-4 TRBV19 NA TGTGCCAGTAGTTCCGCCGGGACAGGGGCGGCGTTCAACATTCAGTACTTC CASSSAGTGAAFNIQYF
NA TRBJ2-3 TRBV5-4 NA TGTGCCAGCAGCTTGGGAGCCCCGGGCCGTGGGGATACGCAGTATTTT CASSLGAPGRGDTQYF
TRBD1 TRBJ1-1 TRBV18 NA TGTGCCAGCTCACCCAGGAGGGGGCAGGGGACTGAAGCTTTCTTT CASSPRRGQGTEAFF
NA TRBJ1-2 TRBV10-1 NA TGCGCCAGCAGCCCCTTAAGGGGGGGTGGCTACACCTTC CASSPLRGGGYTF
TRBD2 TRBJ2-1 TRBV5-6 NA TGTGCCAGCAGCTTGGCGGGGGGTGCGGGAGCGGAGCAGTTCTTC CASSLAGGAGAEQFF
TRBD2 TRBJ2-5 TRBV28 NA TGTGCCAGCAGTTCGGAATGGACTAGCGGGAGGGCCAGGGGGGAGACCCAGTACTTC CASSSEWTSGRARGETQYF
NA TRBJ1-4 TRBV6-1 NA TGTGCCAGCAGTGCCGGAAGGGGTGAAAAACTGTTTTTT CASSAGRGEKLFF
TRBD2 TRBJ2-1 TRBV5-1 NA TGCGCCAGCAGCCATAGCGGGGGGACCGACAATGAGCAGTTCTTC CASSHSGGTDNEQFF
NA TRBJ2-7 TRBV27 NA TGTGCCAGCAGTTTAGAGGGGAAGGTGGGATACGAGCAGTACTTC CASSLEGKVGYEQYF
NA TRBJ1-2 TRBV2 NA TGTGCCAGCAAGGACCAAGCCCCCTATGGCTACACCTTC CASKDQAPYGYTF
TRBD1 TRBJ2-3 TRBV9 NA TGTGCCAGCAGCACCCGGACAGGGGGCTTAGGGGCAGATACGCAGTATTTT CASSTRTGGLGADTQYF
NA TRBJ2-3 TRBV6-5 NA TGTGCCAGCAAGCGTACCCTCACAGATACGCAGTATTTT CASKRTLTDTQYF
NA TRBJ1-5 TRBV7-2 NA TGTGCCAGCAGCCCATACAGGGTAGATCAGCCCCAGCATTTT CASSPYRVDQPQHF
NA TRBJ1-1 TRBV5-4 NA TGTGCCAGCAGCACGAATCTAGGGATCACTGAAGCTTTCTTT CASSTNLGITEAFF
TRBD2 TRBJ2-3 TRBV7-9 NA TGTGCCAGCAGCTTCGGAGGTCCTAGCGGCCTCACAGATACGGGGTATTTT CASSFGGPSGLTDTGYF
NA TRBJ1-2 TRBV6-1 NA TGTGCCAGCAATGAACAGGGCCAGAGAAACTATGGCTACACCTTC CASNEQGQRNYGYTF
TRBD1 TRBJ1-3 TRBV6-5 NA TGTGCCAGCAGACGACAGGGGGACACCATATATTTT CASRRQGDTIYF
NA TRBJ1-1 TRBV30 NA TGTGCCTGGAGAGCCCTAGGCGGCGGGCCCACTGAAGCTTTCTTT CAWRALGGGPTEAFF
NA TRBJ1-6 TRBV30 NA TGTGCCTGGAGTGTAAGGCGGAGCTCCTATAATTCACCCCTCCACTTT CAWSVRRSSYNSPLHF
TRBD1 TRBJ2-3 TRBV2 NA TGTGCCAGCGACCAACAGGGGGTCACAGATACGCAGTATTTT CASDQQGVTDTQYF
NA TRBJ1-6 TRBV28 NA TGTGCCAGCAGATACAGCTTACAGAATTCACCCCTCCACTTT CASRYSLQNSPLHF
TRBD1 TRBJ1-5 TRBV28 NA TGTGCCAGCAGTACAGGGGGAAGCAATCAGCCCCAGCATTTT CASSTGGSNQPQHF
NA TRBJ1-2 TRBV4-3 few TGCGCCAGCAGCCACTACCTGGCCGGTGGCTACACCTTC CASSHYLAGGYTF
TRBD1 TRBJ2-1 TRBV5-4 NA TGTGCCAGCAGCTTAGCGGCGGGACAGGGTTGGTATGAGCAGTTCTTC CASSLAAGQGWYEQFF
NA TRBJ1-5 TRBV19 NA TGTGCCAGTAAGGATGACGGCAATCAGCCCCAGCATTTT CASKDDGNQPQHF
NA TRBJ1-5 TRBV7-2 NA TGTGCCAGCAGCTTTTACAGGGAAGATCAGCCCCAGCATTTT CASSFYREDQPQHF
NA TRBJ2-3 TRBV5-8 NA TGTGCCAGCAGCTTGGAGGGGGGGCGCACAGATACGCAGTATTTT CASSLEGGRTDTQYF
NA TRBJ2-5 TRBV14 medium-sized TGTGCCAGCAGCCGACAGTTGAAAGAGACCCAGTACTTC CASSRQLKETQYF
TRBD2 TRBJ2-2 TRBV7-9 once TGTGCCAGCAGCTCCCCTAGCGGGGGGGCCGTTGTCGGGGAGCTGTTTTTT CASSSPSGGAVVGELFF
NA TRBJ2-1 TRBV9 NA TGTGCCAGCAGCGCGAGTACGAAAGGTAATGAGCAGTTCTTC CASSASTKGNEQFF